The table lists the clone carrying this T cell receptor beta chain with a few counts. At the DNA level, this CDR3 is encoded by other sequences in the same sample as well. Seattle researchers signed up patients amid active infection and tracked them longitudinally. This specimen comes from a study of blood T cell repertoires in COVID-19. As for the study in general: Italy, Spain and the United States were the sources of the convalescent and acute COVID-19 samples. From T cells, B-cell-depleted T cells, or PBMCs came the material, which was cDNA or gDNA.

Per the study methods: Estimation of nucleated cell counts was performed using reference gene primer amplification. Only in-frame clones appear in the TCRdb table, and some are missing; sequencing was by immunoSEQ multiplex PCR. The D gene and trimming were derived from the DNA, and the V and J assignments and clone size from that table. This sample has 15,000 to 20,000 clones, with around three quarters found just once. The CDR3 loop spans 17 amino acids. Germline assignment: CDR1 KGHSH and CDR2 LQKENI. Losses at the gene ends were 3 bases for V and 1 base for J; bases not matched to a gene: 3. The genes are TRBV18 and TRBJ2-3, with TRBD2 matching 14 bases. The TCR originated in an older man with COVID-19, enrolled during active disease. Sequenced sample: peripheral blood. The CDR3 is CASSPGLAGVRTDTQYF. DNA of the CDR3: TGTGCCAGCTCACCGGGACTAGCGGGGGTTCGCACAGATACGCAGTATTTT.